This T cell receptor (beta chain) was documented in a study of Graves' ophthalmopathy and Graves' hyperthyroidism. General study findings and limits: A majority of expanded thyroid clonotypes exceeding 0.001 frequency were likewise present in blood.

CDR1 is MNHEY, CDR2 SMNVEV, per germline (reference sequence). V dropped 7 bases and J dropped 4 bases, with 13 bases sitting between them. This CDR3 contains 14 residues. With a duration under 3 months, ophthalmopathy in the donors showed moderate-to-severe activity, CAS ≥3 and NOSPECS ≥4. Exclusion covered patients with other autoimmune diseases or uncontrolled infections (as well as pregnancy or lactation). Reliance was placed on clinical symptoms, serum thyroxine, TRAb, thyroid ultrasound and orbital computed tomography for diagnosis. A few counts support this clonotype. Antigen specificity is unknown. For repertoire sequencing, the TCR beta CDR3 regions were amplified from RNA transcripts. The first round was an RT-PCR with HTBI primers, and the second round was a multiplex PCR. TCRdb ran MiXCR on the multiplex PCR reads and lists one entry per CDR3 protein. The sample consists of around 470,000 distinct CDR3 sequences, approximately 14% of them appearing once.

The chain employs TRBV27 and TRBJ2-2, with a tentative D call TRBD1 (6 bases). The material sequenced was blood. The clonotype was recovered from a woman under 40 with Graves' ophthalmopathy. CDR3 in amino acids: CASTKDRRTGELFF. DNA for the CDR3: TGTGCCAGCACCAAGGACAGACGCACCGGGGAGCTGTTTTTT.